The rows below give T cell receptor beta chains drawn from one sample of a study of CD8+CD57+ T cells in acquired aplastic anemia. TCRdb re-called the reads through MiXCR, storing one row per CDR3 protein. Among 86,000 or so distinct CDR3 sequences listed, approximately 45% were seen once. The material sequenced was sorted CD4+, CD8+, or CD8+CD57+ T cells (not recorded which) from PBMCs. The origin of the receptors is a human donor in good health, serving as a control. Each CDR3 is given with its conserved first and last residue. A D gene is named only where the DNA matches it firmly. Only part of the rows carry a size: once, few, many, or a class if the clone is expanded.

J gene | clone size | V gene | D gene | CDR3 DNA | CDR3 protein
TRBJ2-1 | few | TRBV24-1 | NA | TGTGCCACCAGTGACGCAGACAGATACAATGAGCAGTTCTTC | CATSDADRYNEQFF
TRBJ1-2 | NA | TRBV2 | TRBD1 | TGTGCCAGCAGTTACGAGGGACAGCGACACTATGGCTACACCTTC | CASSYEGQRHYGYTF
TRBJ1-1 | NA | TRBV29-1 | NA | TGCAGCGTGATACGGGCCGCCACTGAAGCTTTCTTT | CSVIRAATEAFF
TRBJ1-1 | NA | TRBV6-1 | NA | TGTGCCAGCAGCCGTTCGGCGGGGGAAGCTTTCTTT | CASSRSAGEAFF
TRBJ1-2 | many | TRBV9 | NA | TGTGCCAGCAGCCCGCAACTGGCTAACTATGGCTACACCTTC | CASSPQLANYGYTF
TRBJ2-3 | NA | TRBV11-1 | TRBD2 | TGTGCCAGCAGAAGTGAGCGGGACTACACAGATACGCAGTATTTT | CASRSERDYTDTQYF
TRBJ2-7 | many | TRBV10-1 | TRBD2 | TGCGCCAGCAGTGAGTCGGGAGCGGGAGGGCACGAGCAGTACTTC | CASSESGAGGHEQYF
TRBJ2-7 | NA | TRBV2 | TRBD1 | TGTGCCAGCAGTGACCCCGGGACAGGTGGTACCGAGCAGTACTTC | CASSDPGTGGTEQYF
TRBJ2-7 | NA | TRBV19 | TRBD1 | TGTGCCAGTAGTATAGATACCGGGACAGTCGTCGAGCAGTACTTC | CASSIDTGTVVEQYF
TRBJ2-1 | NA | TRBV20-1 | NA | TGCAGTGCTAGGGTGGGGACACGACTTGACAATGAGCAGTTCTTC | CSARVGTRLDNEQFF
TRBJ1-2 | many | TRBV10-2 | NA | TGCGCCAGCAGTGAGTCGGGTTATGGCTACACCTTC | CASSESGYGYTF
TRBJ2-5 | many | TRBV7-6 | TRBD1 | TGTGCCAGCAGGGCAGGGGGCGAGGAGACCCAGTACTTC | CASRAGGEETQYF
TRBJ1-2 | many | TRBV4-2 | NA | TGTGCCAGCAGACCTACTAGTGGGGGGGACTATGGCTACACCTTC | CASRPTSGGDYGYTF
TRBJ1-4 | many | TRBV9 | TRBD1 | TGTGCCAGCAGCTCGCCGCTCGACAGGGCCGAGAGCGAAAAACTGTTTTTT | CASSSPLDRAESEKLFF
TRBJ2-2 | many | TRBV10-2 | NA | TGCGCCAGCAGTGTCCCGAACACCGGGGAGCTGTTTTTT | CASSVPNTGELFF
TRBJ1-1 | NA | TRBV2 | NA | TGTGCCAGCAGTGAAGCGGGGACTGAAGCTTTCTTT | CASSEAGTEAFF
TRBJ2-5 | NA | TRBV25-1 | TRBD1 | TGTGCCAGCAGTGAGACGCGACAGGGCCGTATCCAAGAGACCCAGTACTTC | CASSETRQGRIQETQYF
TRBJ2-7 | few | TRBV2 | TRBD2 | TGTGCCAGCAGTGGTAGCGGGAGGGTTTTGGAGCAGTACTTC | CASSGSGRVLEQYF
TRBJ2-3 | many | TRBV19 | NA | TGTGCCAGTAGTATCAGTTCGGGGCCAGATACGCAGTATTTT | CASSISSGPDTQYF
TRBJ1-5 | once | TRBV6-2/TRBV6-3 | NA | TGTGCCAGCAGTTCGGACATAACAGGGCAGCCCCAGCATTTT | CASSSDITGQPQHF
TRBJ1-3 | NA | TRBV7-6 | TRBD1 | TGTGCCAGCAGCCCAACAGGGGCCTCTGGAAACACCATATATTTT | CASSPTGASGNTIYF
TRBJ1-2 | NA | TRBV19 | TRBD1 | TGTGCCACCCTGGACAGGGCTAACTATGGCTACACCTTC | CATLDRANYGYTF
TRBJ1-6 | NA | TRBV12-3/TRBV12-4 | NA | TGTGCCAGCAGTTTAGACCGAGAATCTTCACCCCCCCACTTT | CASSLDRESSPPHF
TRBJ1-6 | once | TRBV20-1 | NA | TGCAGTGCTCCAAAAGGGAATTCACCCCTCCACTTT | CSAPKGNSPLHF
TRBJ1-3 | NA | TRBV7-9 | NA | TGTGCCAGCAGCCCAGAGACAAACGCCATATATTTT | CASSPETNAIYF
TRBJ2-5 | NA | TRBV10-3 | TRBD2 | TGTGCCATCGGTTCTAGCGGGAAGACCCAGTACTTC | CAIGSSGKTQYF
TRBJ1-1 | many | TRBV2 | TRBD1 | TGTGCCACAGGGGGCATGAACACTGAAGCTTTCTTT | CATGGMNTEAFF
TRBJ2-1 | NA | TRBV24-1 | NA | TGTGCCACCAGTCGCGGAGGGTTCGAGCAGTTCTTC | CATSRGGFEQFF
TRBJ1-3 | NA | TRBV27 | NA | TGTGCCGGCAGTTTGGGAAATGGAAACACCATATATTTT | CAGSLGNGNTIYF
TRBJ1-6 | NA | TRBV9 | NA | TGTGCCAGCAGCGTAGGTAGTGATTCACCCCTCCACTTT | CASSVGSDSPLHF
TRBJ1-2 | few | TRBV18 | NA | TGTGCCAGCTCACCAACCGGGACTCCACACTATGGCTACACCTTC | CASSPTGTPHYGYTF
TRBJ1-2 | many | TRBV11-2 | NA | TGTGCCAGCAGCTCCCTGTCGGCCTCGGTCGGGTCTTATGGCTACACCTTC | CASSSLSASVGSYGYTF
TRBJ2-7 | many | TRBV7-9 | TRBD2 | TGTGCCAGCAGCTCGGTCGGGAGGGGCTATGAGTACGAGCAGTACTTC | CASSSVGRGYEYEQYF
TRBJ1-6 | many | TRBV7-9 | NA | TGTGCCAGCAGCTTAGTACAGGGAGCGGGGAGTTCACCCCTCCACTTT | CASSLVQGAGSSPLHF
TRBJ1-6 | once | TRBV19 | NA | TGTGCCAGTAGGGAAGGGTTTAATTCACCCCTCCACTTT | CASREGFNSPLHF
TRBJ1-2 | NA | TRBV29-1 | NA | TGCAGCGTTGTCCCGCAGGGTATTCATGGCTACACCTTC | CSVVPQGIHGYTF
TRBJ1-1 | NA | TRBV29-1 | NA | TGCAGCCTCAGGAGCAGGGAGAGCACCGAAGCTTTCTTT | CSLRSRESTEAFF
TRBJ1-2 | many | TRBV9 | NA | TGTGCCAGCAGCGCTATCTATGGCTACACCTTC | CASSAIYGYTF
TRBJ2-3 | NA | TRBV25-1 | TRBD1 | TGTGCCGGCAGAGACGACCAGGGGGTGGTTACGCAGTATTTT | CAGRDDQGVVTQYF
TRBJ1-1 | many | TRBV7-9 | TRBD1 | TGTGCCAGCAGAACAGGGGGCACTGAAGCTTTCTTT | CASRTGGTEAFF
TRBJ1-2 | many | TRBV11-2 | TRBD1 | TGTGCCAGCAGCGACTATGGACAGGGGACCTATGGCTACACCTTC | CASSDYGQGTYGYTF
TRBJ1-4 | NA | TRBV19 | TRBD1 | TGTGCCAGTAGTTCCGGACAGGGGAAGGAAAAACTGTTTTTT | CASSSGQGKEKLFF
TRBJ2-3 | NA | TRBV25-1 | TRBD2 | TGTGCCAGCAGCCAACGACTAGCGGGAGAGGTTACAGATACGCAGTATTTT | CASSQRLAGEVTDTQYF
TRBJ2-1 | many | TRBV10-2 | NA | TGCGCCAGCAGTGCCGACGGTTCCTACAATGAGCAGTTCTTC | CASSADGSYNEQFF
TRBJ1-1 | NA | TRBV25-1 | NA | TGTGCCAGCAGTGAATCTGGGGGGTCTTCGGCTTTCTTT | CASSESGGSSAFF
TRBJ2-3 | few | TRBV7-3 | TRBD2 | TGTGCCAGCAGCACAGCGGGACCAGATACGCAGTATTTT | CASSTAGPDTQYF
TRBJ2-1 | many | TRBV19 | NA | TGTGCCAGTAGTATAGGGGGGGCTGTCTACAATGAGCAGTTCTTC | CASSIGGAVYNEQFF
TRBJ2-5 | many | TRBV19 | NA | TGTGCCAGTAGTGCGGGGGAGACCCAGTACTTC | CASSAGETQYF
TRBJ1-5 | once | TRBV15 | TRBD1 | TGTGCCACCAGCAGGGACAGGGGAGAATTTCAGCCCCAGCATTTT | CATSRDRGEFQPQHF
TRBJ2-7 | NA | TRBV5-6 | NA | TGTGCCAGCAGCTTGGGGAGCAGAGAATCCTACGAGCAGTACTTC | CASSLGSRESYEQYF